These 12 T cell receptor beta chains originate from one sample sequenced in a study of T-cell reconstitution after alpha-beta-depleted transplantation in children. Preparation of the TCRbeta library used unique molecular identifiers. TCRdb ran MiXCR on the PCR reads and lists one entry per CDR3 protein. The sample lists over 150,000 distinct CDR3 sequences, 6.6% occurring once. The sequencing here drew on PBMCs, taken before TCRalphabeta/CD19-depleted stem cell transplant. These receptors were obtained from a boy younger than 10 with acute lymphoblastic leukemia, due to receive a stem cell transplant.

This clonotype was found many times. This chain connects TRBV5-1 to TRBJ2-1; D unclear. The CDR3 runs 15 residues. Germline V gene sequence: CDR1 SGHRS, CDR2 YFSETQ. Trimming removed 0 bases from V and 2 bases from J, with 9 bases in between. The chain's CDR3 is CASSLDHSPYNEQFF. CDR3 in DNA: TGCGCCAGCAGCTTGGACCATTCCCCCTACAATGAGCAGTTCTTC.

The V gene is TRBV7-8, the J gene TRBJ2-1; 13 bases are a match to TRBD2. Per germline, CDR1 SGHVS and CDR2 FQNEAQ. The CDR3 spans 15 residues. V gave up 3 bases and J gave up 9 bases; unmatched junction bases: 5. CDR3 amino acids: CASSFWTSGSVEQFF. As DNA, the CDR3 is TGTGCCAGCAGCTTCTGGACTAGCGGGAGTGTTGAGCAGTTCTTC.

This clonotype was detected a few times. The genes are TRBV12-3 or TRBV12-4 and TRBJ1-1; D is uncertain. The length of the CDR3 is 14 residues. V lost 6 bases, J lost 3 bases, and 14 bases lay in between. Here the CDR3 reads CASSPPPADTEAFF. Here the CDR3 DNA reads TGTGCCAGCAGCCCTCCCCCGGCGGACACTGAAGCTTTCTTT.

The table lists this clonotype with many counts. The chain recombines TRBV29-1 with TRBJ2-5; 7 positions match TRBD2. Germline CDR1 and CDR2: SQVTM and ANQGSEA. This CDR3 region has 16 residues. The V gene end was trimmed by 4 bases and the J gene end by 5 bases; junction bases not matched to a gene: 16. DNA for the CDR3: TGCAGCGTTGTCTCCGGCGGGAGCGGTGTGGGTGAGACCCAGTACTTC. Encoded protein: CSVVSGGSGVGETQYF.

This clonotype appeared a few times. The DNA for the CDR3 is TGTGCCAGCAGCTTGGGGGGGATGGGTGAGCAGTTCTTC. Translating gives CASSLGGMGEQFF. The genes are TRBV5-6 and TRBJ2-1; D tentatively fits TRBD1 or TRBD2 (5 bases each). CDR1 and CDR2 from the germline V gene are SGHDT and YYEEEE. With 0 bases removed from V and 9 bases from J, the gap between germline ends came to 10 bases. The CDR3 totals 13 residues.

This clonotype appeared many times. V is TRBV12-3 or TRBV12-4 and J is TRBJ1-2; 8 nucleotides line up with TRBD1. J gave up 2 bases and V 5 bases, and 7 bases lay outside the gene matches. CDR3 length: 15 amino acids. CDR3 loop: CASSRGTGKNYGYTF. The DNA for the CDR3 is TGTGCCAGCAGTCGGGGGACAGGAAAAAACTATGGCTACACCTTC.

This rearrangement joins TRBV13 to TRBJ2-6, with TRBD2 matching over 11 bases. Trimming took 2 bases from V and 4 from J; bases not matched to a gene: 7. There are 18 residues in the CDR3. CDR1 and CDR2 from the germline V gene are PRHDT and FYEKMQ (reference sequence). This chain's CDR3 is CASSLNLAGGRGANVLTF. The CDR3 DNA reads TGTGCCAGCAGCTTAAATCTAGCGGGAGGTCGCGGGGCCAACGTCCTGACTTTC.

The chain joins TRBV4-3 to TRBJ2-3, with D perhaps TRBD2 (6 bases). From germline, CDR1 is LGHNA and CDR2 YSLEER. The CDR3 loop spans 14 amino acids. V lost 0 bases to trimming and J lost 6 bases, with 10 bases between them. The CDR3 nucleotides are TGCGCCAGCAGCCAAGATACGGGGGTGGATACGCAGTATTTT. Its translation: CASSQDTGVDTQYF.

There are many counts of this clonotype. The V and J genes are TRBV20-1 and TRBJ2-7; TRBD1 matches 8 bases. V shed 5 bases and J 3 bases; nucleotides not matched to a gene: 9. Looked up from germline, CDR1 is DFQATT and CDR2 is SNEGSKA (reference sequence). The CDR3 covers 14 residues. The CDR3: CSASTRTGNYEQYF. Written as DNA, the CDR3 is TGCAGTGCTTCCACCCGGACAGGGAACTACGAGCAGTACTTC.

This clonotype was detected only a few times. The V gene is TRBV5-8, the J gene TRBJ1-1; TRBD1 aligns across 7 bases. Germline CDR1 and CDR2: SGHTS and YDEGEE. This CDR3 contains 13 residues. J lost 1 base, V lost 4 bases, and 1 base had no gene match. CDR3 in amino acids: CASSRGPNTEAFF. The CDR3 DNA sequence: TGTGCCAGCAGCAGGGGGCCGAACACTGAAGCTTTCTTT.

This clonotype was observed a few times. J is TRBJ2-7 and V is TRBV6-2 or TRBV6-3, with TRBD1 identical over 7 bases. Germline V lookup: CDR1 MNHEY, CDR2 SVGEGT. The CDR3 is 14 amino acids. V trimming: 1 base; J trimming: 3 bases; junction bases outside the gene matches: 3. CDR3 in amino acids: CASSYLTGIYEQYF. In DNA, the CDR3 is TGTGCCAGCAGTTACTTGACAGGGATCTACGAGCAGTACTTC.

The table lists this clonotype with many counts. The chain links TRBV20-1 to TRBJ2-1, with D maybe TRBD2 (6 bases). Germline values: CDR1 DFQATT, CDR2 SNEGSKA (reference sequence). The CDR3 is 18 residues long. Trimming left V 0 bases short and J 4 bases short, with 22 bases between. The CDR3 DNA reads TGCAGTGCTAGAGATTTTGGGGGGAAGGGGTCAGGGTACAATGAGCAGTTCTTC. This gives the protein CSARDFGGKGSGYNEQFF.